The rows below give T cell receptor beta chains drawn from one sample of a study of cytomegalovirus exposure and HLA in healthy donors. Profiled with immunoSEQ multiplex PCR; TCRdb holds only in-frame clones, not every one. The sample records 150,000 to 170,000 clones, about 80% being singletons. Sequenced sample: PBMCs. Receptors were obtained from a man aged 30 to 39 in good health and CMV-seropositive. Both conserved end residues are part of each CDR3. D genes are given only for firm matches. Clone size is stated in some rows and not others, as once, few, many or a class when expanded.

TRBV5-5	NA	NA	TRBJ2-7	CASSLFDSFYYEQYF	TGTGCCAGCAGCTTGTTCGACAGCTTTTACTACGAGCAGTACTTC
TRBV2	TRBD2	NA	TRBJ2-1	CASRATSGSNEQFF	TGTGCCAGCAGGGCGACTAGCGGGAGTAATGAGCAGTTCTTC
TRBV19	TRBD1	NA	TRBJ1-5	CASSKDRGVLNQPQHF	TGTGCCAGTAGTAAGGACAGGGGTGTTTTAAATCAGCCCCAGCATTTT
TRBV7-3	TRBD1	NA	TRBJ2-2	CASSPTPGGGNGELFF	TGTGCCAGCAGCCCTACTCCAGGGGGCGGGAACGGGGAGCTGTTTTTT
TRBV6-1	NA	NA	TRBJ2-5	CASSDETVRKQETQYF	TGTGCCAGCAGTGACGAGACAGTAAGAAAACAAGAGACCCAGTACTTC
TRBV30	NA	NA	TRBJ1-1	CAWSEARDSWGLNTEAFF	TGTGCCTGGAGTGAGGCTCGGGATTCGTGGGGATTGAACACTGAAGCTTTCTTT
TRBV30	TRBD1	NA	TRBJ1-5	CAWSAGQGNQPQHF	TGTGCCTGGAGTGCAGGACAGGGCAATCAGCCCCAGCATTTT
TRBV7-3	TRBD2	NA	TRBJ2-1	CASKGLAGSNEQFF	TGTGCCAGCAAAGGACTAGCGGGTTCCAATGAGCAGTTCTTC
TRBV10-3	NA	NA	TRBJ2-3	CAIKGTPDDSNTQYF	TGTGCCATCAAAGGGACTCCCGACGACTCAAATACGCAGTATTTT
TRBV10-1	TRBD2	NA	TRBJ2-2	CASSGAGGPTEELFF	TGCGCCAGCAGTGGTGCGGGAGGACCCACCGAGGAGCTGTTTTTT
TRBV7-9	NA	NA	TRBJ2-3	CASSSVQVTDTQYF	TGTGCCAGCAGTTCGGTTCAGGTCACAGATACGCAGTATTTT
TRBV9	NA	NA	TRBJ2-1	CASSVGDSTAEEQFF	TGTGCCAGCAGCGTGGGTGACTCAACGGCCGAGGAGCAGTTCTTC
TRBV9	TRBD2	NA	TRBJ2-3	CASTGGSLDTQYF	TGTGCCAGCACAGGCGGGAGTTTGGATACGCAGTATTTT
TRBV6-5	NA	NA	TRBJ1-5	CASETGPFGHAQHF	TGTGCCAGTGAGACAGGACCCTTCGGACATGCCCAGCATTTT
TRBV11-2	TRBD1	once	TRBJ2-7	CASSRGQIYEQYF	TGTGCCAGCAGCCGGGGACAGATATACGAGCAGTACTTC
TRBV5-4	TRBD2	NA	TRBJ2-1	CASTIGAGGPGNEQFF	TGTGCCAGCACTATAGGGGCGGGAGGTCCGGGGAATGAGCAGTTCTTC
TRBV11-2	TRBD2	NA	TRBJ2-3	CASTHSGSADTQYF	TGTGCCAGCACCCATAGCGGGAGTGCAGATACGCAGTATTTT
TRBV4-2	NA	once	TRBJ2-7	CASRALAYEQYF	TGTGCCAGCAGGGCCTTGGCCTACGAGCAGTACTTC
TRBV6-5	NA	NA	TRBJ1-1	CASRLQRNTEAFF	TGTGCCAGCAGGTTACAGAGGAACACTGAAGCTTTCTTT
TRBV7-2	NA	NA	TRBJ2-5	CASSLAELVETQYF	TGTGCCAGCAGCTTAGCGGAACTAGTGGAGACCCAGTACTTC
TRBV7-9	TRBD1	NA	TRBJ1-3	CASSPDRPGNTIYF	TGTGCCAGCAGCCCGGACAGGCCGGGAAACACCATATATTTT
TRBV5-4	TRBD2	once	TRBJ2-3	CASSSSAGGTDTQYF	TGTGCCAGCAGCTCATCAGCGGGAGGCACAGATACGCAGTATTTT
TRBV4-2	NA	NA	TRBJ2-3	CASSQAALVTDTQYF	TGTGCCAGCAGCCAAGCCGCCCTAGTCACAGATACGCAGTATTTT
TRBV29-1	NA	NA	TRBJ2-1	CSVERGHEQFF	TGCAGCGTTGAAAGGGGCCATGAGCAGTTCTTC
TRBV5-1	NA	few	TRBJ2-5	CASSFGETQYF	TGCGCCAGCAGCTTCGGGGAGACCCAGTACTTC
TRBV5-3	NA	NA	TRBJ1-5	CARNTQGWGNQPQHF	TGTGCCAGAAACACACAGGGTTGGGGCAATCAGCCCCAGCATTTT
TRBV6-5	NA	once	TRBJ2-7	CASSPDRNYEQYF	TGTGCCAGCAGCCCCGACCGAAACTACGAGCAGTACTTC
TRBV12-5	NA	NA	TRBJ2-7	CASGLVSRGSYEQYF	TGTGCTAGTGGTTTGGTGTCGCGGGGTTCCTACGAGCAGTACTTC
TRBV25-1	TRBD1	NA	TRBJ1-5	CASSAIGQGDNQPQHF	TGTGCCAGCAGTGCAATTGGACAGGGGGACAATCAGCCCCAGCATTTT
TRBV7-9	NA	NA	TRBJ1-2	CASSLDRVGPSYTF	TGTGCCAGCAGCTTAGACAGGGTCGGTCCGAGCTACACCTTC
TRBV30	NA	NA	TRBJ1-1	CAWNPGTNTEAFF	TGTGCCTGGAATCCAGGAACGAACACTGAAGCTTTCTTT
TRBV7-3	TRBD2	few	TRBJ2-5	CASSLNRRGDQETQYF	TGTGCCAGCAGCTTAAATCGGCGGGGGGATCAAGAGACCCAGTACTTC
TRBV28	NA	NA	TRBJ2-3	CASSRLQGSDTQYF	TGTGCCAGCAGTCGCCTCCAGGGTTCGGATACGCAGTATTTT
TRBV27	NA	NA	TRBJ2-1	CASKGGKAHSYNEQFF	TGTGCCAGCAAGGGCGGGAAAGCACACTCCTACAATGAGCAGTTCTTC
TRBV20-1	TRBD1	NA	TRBJ2-3	CSAPNRGTQYF	TGCAGTGCCCCAAACAGGGGCACGCAGTATTTT
TRBV5-1	TRBD2	once	TRBJ2-7	CASSLVVAGAYEQYF	TGCGCCAGCAGCTTGGTAGTGGCGGGAGCCTACGAGCAGTACTTC
TRBV6-5	TRBD1	NA	TRBJ2-5	CASSYWLETGGLGQYF	TGTGCCAGCAGTTACTGGTTAGAGACAGGGGGCTTAGGCCAGTACTTC
TRBV18	NA	NA	TRBJ1-5	CASSDGGDQPQHF	TGTGCCAGCTCAGACGGGGGGGACCAGCCCCAGCATTTT